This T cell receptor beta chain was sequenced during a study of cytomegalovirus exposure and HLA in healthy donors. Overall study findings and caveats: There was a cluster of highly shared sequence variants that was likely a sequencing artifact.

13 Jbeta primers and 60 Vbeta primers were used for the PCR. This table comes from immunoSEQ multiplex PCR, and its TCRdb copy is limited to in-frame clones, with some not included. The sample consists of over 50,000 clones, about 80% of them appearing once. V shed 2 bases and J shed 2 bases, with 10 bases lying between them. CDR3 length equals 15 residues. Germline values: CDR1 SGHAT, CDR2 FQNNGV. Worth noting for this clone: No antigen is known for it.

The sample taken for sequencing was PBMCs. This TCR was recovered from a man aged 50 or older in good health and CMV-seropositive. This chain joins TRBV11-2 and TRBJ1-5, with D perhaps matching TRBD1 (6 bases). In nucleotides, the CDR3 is TGTGCCAGCAGCTTATCAGGGGTTGGCAATCAGCCCCAGCATTTT. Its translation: CASSLSGVGNQPQHF.